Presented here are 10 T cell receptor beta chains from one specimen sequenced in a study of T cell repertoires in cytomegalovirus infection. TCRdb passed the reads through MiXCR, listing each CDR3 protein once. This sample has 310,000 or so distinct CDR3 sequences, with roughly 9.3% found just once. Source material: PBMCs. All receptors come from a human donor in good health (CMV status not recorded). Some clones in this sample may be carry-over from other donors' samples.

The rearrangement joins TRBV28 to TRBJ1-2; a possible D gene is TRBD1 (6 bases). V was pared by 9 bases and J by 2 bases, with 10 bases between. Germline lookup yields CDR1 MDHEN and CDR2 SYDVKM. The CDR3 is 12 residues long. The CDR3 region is CASQGYNYGYTF. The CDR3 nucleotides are TGTGCCAGTCAGGGGTACAACTATGGCTACACCTTC.

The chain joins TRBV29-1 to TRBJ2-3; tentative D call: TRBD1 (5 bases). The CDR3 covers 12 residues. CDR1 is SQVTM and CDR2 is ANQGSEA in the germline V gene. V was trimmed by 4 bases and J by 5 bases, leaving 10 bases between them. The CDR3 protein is CSVVTGQDTQYF. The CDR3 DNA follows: TGCAGCGTTGTAACAGGCCAAGATACGCAGTATTTT.

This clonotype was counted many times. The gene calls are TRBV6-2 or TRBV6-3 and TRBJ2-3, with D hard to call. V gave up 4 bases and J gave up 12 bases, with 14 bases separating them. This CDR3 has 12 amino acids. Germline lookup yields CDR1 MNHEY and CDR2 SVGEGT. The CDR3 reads CASSSGPRIQYF. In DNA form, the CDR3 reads TGTGCCAGCAGTTCCGGCCCACGTATCCAGTATTTT.

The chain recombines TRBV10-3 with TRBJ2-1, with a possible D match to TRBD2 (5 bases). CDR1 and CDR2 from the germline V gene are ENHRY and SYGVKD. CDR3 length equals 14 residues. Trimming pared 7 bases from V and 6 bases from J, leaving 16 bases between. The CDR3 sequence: CAITTAGNFNEQFF. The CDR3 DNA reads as TGTGCCATCACTACCGCCGGGAATTTCAATGAGCAGTTCTTC.

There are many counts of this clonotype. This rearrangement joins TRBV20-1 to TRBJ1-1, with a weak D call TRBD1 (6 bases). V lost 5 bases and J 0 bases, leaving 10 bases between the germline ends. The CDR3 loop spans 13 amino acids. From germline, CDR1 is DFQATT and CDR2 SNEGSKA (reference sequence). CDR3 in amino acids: CSAAGQLNTEAFF. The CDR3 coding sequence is TGCAGTGCTGCGGGACAACTGAACACTGAAGCTTTCTTT.

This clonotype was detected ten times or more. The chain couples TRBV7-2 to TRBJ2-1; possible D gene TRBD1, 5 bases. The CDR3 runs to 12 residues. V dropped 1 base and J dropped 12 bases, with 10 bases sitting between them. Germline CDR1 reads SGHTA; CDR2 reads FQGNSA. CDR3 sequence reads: CASSLGDRLQFF. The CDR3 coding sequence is TGTGCCAGCAGCTTAGGAGACAGACTGCAGTTCTTC. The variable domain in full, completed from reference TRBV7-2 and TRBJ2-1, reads GAGVSQSPSNKVTEKGKDVELRCDPISGHTALYWYRQSLGQGLEFLIYFQGNSAPDKSGLPSDRFSAERTGGSVSTLTIQRTQQEDSAVYLCASSLGDRLQFFGPGTRLTVL.

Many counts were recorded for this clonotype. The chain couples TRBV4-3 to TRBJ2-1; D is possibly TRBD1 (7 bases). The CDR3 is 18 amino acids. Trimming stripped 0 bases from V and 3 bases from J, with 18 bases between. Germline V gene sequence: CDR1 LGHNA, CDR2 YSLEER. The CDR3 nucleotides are TGCGCCAGCAGCCAAGATCGTAGGGCGGGACAGAACTACAATGAGCAGTTCTTC. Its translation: CASSQDRRAGQNYNEQFF.

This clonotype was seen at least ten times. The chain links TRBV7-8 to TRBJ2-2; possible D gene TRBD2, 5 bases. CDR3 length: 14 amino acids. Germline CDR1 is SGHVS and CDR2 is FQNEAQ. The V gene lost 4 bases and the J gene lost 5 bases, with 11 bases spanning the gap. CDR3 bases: TGTGCCAGCAGCTACCGGACTGAAACCGGGGAGCTGTTTTTT. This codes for CASSYRTETGELFF. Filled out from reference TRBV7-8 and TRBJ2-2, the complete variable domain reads GAGVSQSPRYKVAKRGQDVALRCDPISGHVSLFWYQQALGQGPEFLTYFQNEAQLDKSGLPSDRFFAERPEGSVSTLKIQRTQQEDSAVYLCASSYRTETGELFFGEGSRLTVL.

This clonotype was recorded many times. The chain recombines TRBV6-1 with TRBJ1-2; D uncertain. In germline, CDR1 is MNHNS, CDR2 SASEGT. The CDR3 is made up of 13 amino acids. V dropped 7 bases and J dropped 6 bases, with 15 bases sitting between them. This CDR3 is CASIPTIRNGYTF. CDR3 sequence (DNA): TGTGCCAGCATTCCGACCATCAGGAATGGCTACACCTTC.

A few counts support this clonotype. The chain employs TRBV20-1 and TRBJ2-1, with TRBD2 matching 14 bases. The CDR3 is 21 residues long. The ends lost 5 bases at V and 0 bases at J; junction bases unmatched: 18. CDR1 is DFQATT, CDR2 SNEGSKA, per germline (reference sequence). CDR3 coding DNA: TGCAGTGCTCAGAATTTACGCAGTAGACTAGCGGGGGGGAGCTCCTACAATGAGCAGTTCTTC. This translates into CSAQNLRSRLAGGSSYNEQFF.